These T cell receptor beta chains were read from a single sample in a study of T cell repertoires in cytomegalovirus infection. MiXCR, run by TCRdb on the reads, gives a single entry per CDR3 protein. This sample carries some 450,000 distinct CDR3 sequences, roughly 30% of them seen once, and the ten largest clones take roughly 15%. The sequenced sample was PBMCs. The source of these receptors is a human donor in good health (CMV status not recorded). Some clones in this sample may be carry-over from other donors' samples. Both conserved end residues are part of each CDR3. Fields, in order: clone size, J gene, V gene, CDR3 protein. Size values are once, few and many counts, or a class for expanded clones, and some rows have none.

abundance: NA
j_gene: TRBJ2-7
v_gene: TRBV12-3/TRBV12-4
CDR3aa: CASSVQTSSYEQYF

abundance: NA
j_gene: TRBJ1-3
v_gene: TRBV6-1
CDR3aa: CASSEQRTIYF

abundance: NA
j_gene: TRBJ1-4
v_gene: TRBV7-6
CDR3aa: CASRPQPGANEKLFF

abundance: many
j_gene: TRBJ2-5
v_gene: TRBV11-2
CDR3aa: CASSFGLAGRGTQYF

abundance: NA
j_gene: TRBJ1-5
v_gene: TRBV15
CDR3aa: CATSSSGDSHQPQHF

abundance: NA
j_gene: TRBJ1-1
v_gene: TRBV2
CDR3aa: CASSSTPRRGTTEAFF

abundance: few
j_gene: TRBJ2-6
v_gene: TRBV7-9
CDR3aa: CASSGGHFRPGANVLTF

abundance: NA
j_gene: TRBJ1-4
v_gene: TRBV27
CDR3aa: CASSHRGGSEKLFF

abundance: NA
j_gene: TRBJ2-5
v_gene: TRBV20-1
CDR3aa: CSVRTAQSQETQYF

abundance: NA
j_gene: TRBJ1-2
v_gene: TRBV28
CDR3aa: CASSTVPGCYTF

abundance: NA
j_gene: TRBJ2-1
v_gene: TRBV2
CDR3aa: CASRSGTSGGNEQFF

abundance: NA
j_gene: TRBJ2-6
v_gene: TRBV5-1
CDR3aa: CASRSQGYSGANVLTF

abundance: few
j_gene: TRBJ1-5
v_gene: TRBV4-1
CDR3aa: CASRLEGGSNQPQHF

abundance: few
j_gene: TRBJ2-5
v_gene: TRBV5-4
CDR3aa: CASSLKLAGEQETQYF

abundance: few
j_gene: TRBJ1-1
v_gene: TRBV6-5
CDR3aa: CASSYTGQGRTAEAFF

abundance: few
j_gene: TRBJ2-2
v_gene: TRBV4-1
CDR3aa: CASSQDQDFGELFF

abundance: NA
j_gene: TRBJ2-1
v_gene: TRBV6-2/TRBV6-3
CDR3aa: CASSYPDIEQFF

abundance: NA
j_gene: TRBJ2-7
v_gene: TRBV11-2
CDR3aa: CASSLASRYF

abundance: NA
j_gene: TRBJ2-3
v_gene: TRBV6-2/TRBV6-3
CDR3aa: CASSLALVTDTQYF

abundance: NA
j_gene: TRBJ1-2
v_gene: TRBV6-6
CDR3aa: CASNHRGANGYTF

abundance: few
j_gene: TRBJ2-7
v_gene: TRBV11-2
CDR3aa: CASSPSDSKDYEQYF

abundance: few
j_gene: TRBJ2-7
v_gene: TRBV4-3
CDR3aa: CASSQEGGIYEQYF

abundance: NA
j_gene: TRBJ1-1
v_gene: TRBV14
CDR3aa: CASSQATGGPEAFF

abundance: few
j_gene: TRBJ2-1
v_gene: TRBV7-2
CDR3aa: CASRLAGVHEQFF

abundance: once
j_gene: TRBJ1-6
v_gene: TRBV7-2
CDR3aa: CASSLVKGAMKSPLPF

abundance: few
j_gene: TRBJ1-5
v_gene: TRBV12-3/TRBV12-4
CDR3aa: CASSLERDSNQPQHF

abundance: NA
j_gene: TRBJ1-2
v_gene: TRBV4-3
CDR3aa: CASSQDLATGANYGYTF

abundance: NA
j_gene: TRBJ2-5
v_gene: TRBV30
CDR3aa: CAWSVQGEVETQYF

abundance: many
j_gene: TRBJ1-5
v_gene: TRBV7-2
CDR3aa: CASSPPGTAVNQPQHF

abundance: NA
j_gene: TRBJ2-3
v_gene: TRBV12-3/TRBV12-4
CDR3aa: CASSFGGPGDTQYF

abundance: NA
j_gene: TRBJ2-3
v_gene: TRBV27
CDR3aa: CASSSNAATDTQYF

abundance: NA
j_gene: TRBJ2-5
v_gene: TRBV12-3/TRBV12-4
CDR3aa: CASSPYDRTGQETQYF

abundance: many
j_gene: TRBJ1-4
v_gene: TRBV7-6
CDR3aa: CASSSQKSNEKLFF

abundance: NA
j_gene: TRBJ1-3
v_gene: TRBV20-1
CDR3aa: CSATGGVGNTIYF

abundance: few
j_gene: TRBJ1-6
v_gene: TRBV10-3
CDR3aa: CAISELDNSPLHF

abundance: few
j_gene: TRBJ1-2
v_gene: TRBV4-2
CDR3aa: CASSQGAGGGYGYTF

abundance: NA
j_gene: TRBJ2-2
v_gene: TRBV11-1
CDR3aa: CASSPVGSGTGELFF